This T cell receptor (beta chain) emerged from a study of blood T cell repertoires in COVID-19. Study information: Samples of COVID-19 (acute and convalescent) were obtained from the United States, Italy and Spain. T cells, B-cell-depleted T cells, or PBMCs provided the cDNA or gDNA that served as material.

Original analysis: It was from reference gene primer amplification that nucleated cell counts were estimated. Method: immunoSEQ multiplex PCR; TCRdb's copy keeps in-frame clones and lacks some. That table is the source of V, J and clone size, and D and trimming were worked out from the DNA. The table records 65,000 to 95,000 clones, 60% to 75% of them present only once. This clone was recorded many times. The sequence derives from a man aged 50 or older with active or convalescent COVID-19. Source material: peripheral blood.

DNA of the CDR3: TGTGCCAGCAACAAACTCTGGGCTAGCGGTAAGAATGAGCAGTTCTTC. Its translation: CASNKLWASGKNEQFF. The rearrangement links TRBV3-1 (or the pseudogene TRBV3-2) to TRBJ2-1, with 7 bases aligning to TRBD2. The CDR3 totals 16 residues. Germline V gives CDR1 LGHDT, CDR2 YNNKEL (reference sequence). V lost 7 bases and J lost 7; bases outside the gene matches: 16.